This record concerns one TCR beta chain sequence. What it recognizes is unknown. The data belong to a study of Ad26.COV2.S vaccination and SARS-CoV-2 variants. On the study more broadly: This donor came from the COV1001 trial of Ad26.COV2.S.

The method was immunoSEQ multiplex PCR; TCRdb's version includes in-frame clones alone and lacks a portion of them. The sample shows about 400,000 clones, around 85% of them seen only once. The treatment denotes: about 20 received Ad26.COV2.S at low or high dose, single or two shots; about five received placebo; per-sample allocation not given. Specimen acquisition occurred on day 63 following the initial vaccine or placebo injection. V was clipped by 6 bases and J by 3 bases, with 12 bases between them. CDR1 is MNHEY, CDR2 SVGAGI, per germline. This CDR3 contains 14 residues. Findings and caveats of the study: Total T cell responses, in the TCR breadth and depth analyses, may have been underestimated.

Sequenced material: peripheral blood, taken in a trial of Ad26.COV2.S vaccine versus placebo. This rearrangement joins TRBV6-5 to TRBJ1-3; D not resolved. This clonotype was obtained from a person between 18 and 65 years old who received the Ad26.COV2.S COVID-19 vaccine or a placebo. The CDR3 here is CASSDPGIGNTIYF. The CDR3 nucleotides read TGTGCCAGCAGCGACCCAGGAATTGGAAACACCATATATTTT.